Described below is a single T cell receptor beta chain sequence and its context. Germline CDR1 and CDR2: PRHDT and FYEKMQ (reference sequence). V was pared by 4 bases and J by 5 bases, with 12 bases of the junction left unmatched. The CDR3 totals 17 residues. This sample was taken from a study of shared T cell receptors in the human thymus. The protocol was immunoSEQ multiplex PCR, while the TCRdb copy is restricted to in-frame clones and leaves out a portion. Among some 660,000 clones, about 90% were seen once, and the ten largest hold approximately 0.0097%. These data were also reused for a study on human thymus T cells. This second study notes: Thymic samples were excised during corrective heart operations. Thymic TCR repertoires of unrelated people reportedly overlapped highly.

The chain employs TRBV13 and TRBJ2-1; TRBD2 matches at 9 bases. The sequencing input was thymocytes. The receptor was isolated from a boy under two years old with a congenital heart defect. CDR3 coding DNA: TGTGCCAGCAGCTCGCGGTGGTGCCTAGCGGGACACAATGAGCAGTTCTTC. This gives the protein CASSSRWCLAGHNEQFF. The full variable domain, its missing parts supplied by reference TRBV13 and TRBJ2-1, is AAGVIQSPRHLIKEKRETATLKCYPIPRHDTVYWYQQGPGQDPQFLISFYEKMQSDKGSIPDRFSAQQFSDYHSELNMSSLELGDSALYFCASSSRWCLAGHNEQFFGPGTRLTVL.